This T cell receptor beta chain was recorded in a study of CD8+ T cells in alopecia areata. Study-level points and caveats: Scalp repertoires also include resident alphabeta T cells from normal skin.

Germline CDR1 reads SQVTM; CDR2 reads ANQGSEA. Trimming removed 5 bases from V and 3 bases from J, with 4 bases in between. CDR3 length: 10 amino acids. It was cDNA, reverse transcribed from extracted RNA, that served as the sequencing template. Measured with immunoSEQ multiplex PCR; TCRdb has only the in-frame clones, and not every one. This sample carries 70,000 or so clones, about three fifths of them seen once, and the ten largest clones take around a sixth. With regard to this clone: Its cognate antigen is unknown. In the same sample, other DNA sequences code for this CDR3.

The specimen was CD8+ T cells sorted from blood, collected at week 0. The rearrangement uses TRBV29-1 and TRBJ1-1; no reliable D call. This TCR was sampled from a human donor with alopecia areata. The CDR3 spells CSVLDTEAFF. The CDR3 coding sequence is TGCAGCGTTTTGGACACTGAAGCTTTCTTT.